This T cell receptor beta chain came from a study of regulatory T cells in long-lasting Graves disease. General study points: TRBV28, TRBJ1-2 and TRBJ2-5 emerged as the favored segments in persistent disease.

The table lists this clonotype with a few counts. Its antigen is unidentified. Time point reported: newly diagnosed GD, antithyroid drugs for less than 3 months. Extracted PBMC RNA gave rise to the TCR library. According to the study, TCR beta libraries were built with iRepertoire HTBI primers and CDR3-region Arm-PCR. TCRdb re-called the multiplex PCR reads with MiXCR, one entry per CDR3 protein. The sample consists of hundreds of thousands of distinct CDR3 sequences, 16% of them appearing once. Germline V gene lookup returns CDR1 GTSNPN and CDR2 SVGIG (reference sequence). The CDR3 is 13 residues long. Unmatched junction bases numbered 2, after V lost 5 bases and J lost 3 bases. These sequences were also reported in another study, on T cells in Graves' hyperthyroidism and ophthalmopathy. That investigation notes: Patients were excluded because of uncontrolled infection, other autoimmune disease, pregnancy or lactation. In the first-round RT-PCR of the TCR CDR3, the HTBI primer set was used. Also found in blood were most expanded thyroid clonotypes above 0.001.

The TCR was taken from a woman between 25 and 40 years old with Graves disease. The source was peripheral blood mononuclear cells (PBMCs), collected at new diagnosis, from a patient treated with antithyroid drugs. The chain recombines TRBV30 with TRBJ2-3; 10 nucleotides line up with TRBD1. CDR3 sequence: CAWDRGLTDTQYF. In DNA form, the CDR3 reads TGTGCCTGGGACAGGGGGCTTACAGATACGCAGTATTTT.